One and the same sample provided the 17 T cell receptor beta chains below, sequenced in a study of T cell changes during pregnancy in multiple sclerosis. The method was immunoSEQ multiplex PCR; TCRdb's version includes in-frame clones alone and lacks a portion of them. This sample yields 70,000 to 100,000 clones, of which 94% are seen a single time; 2% to 2.5% belongs to the top ten. The specimen was peripheral blood, collected in the third trimester of pregnancy. Every receptor here comes from a female donor with multiple sclerosis, enrolled in a pregnancy study.

The chain is built from TRBV15 and TRBJ2-3; 14 bases are a match to TRBD2. The length of the CDR3 is 16 residues. Trimming cost V 3 bases and J 6 bases; bases outside gene matches: 5. Looked up from germline, CDR1 is LNHNV and CDR2 is YYDKDF (reference sequence). CDR3 sequence: CATSSPGLAGADTQYF. In DNA, the CDR3 is TGTGCCACCAGCAGCCCGGGACTAGCGGGAGCCGATACGCAGTATTTT.

The V gene is TRBV2, the J gene TRBJ1-5; D is possibly TRBD1 (5 bases). With 3 bases removed from V and 7 bases from J, the gap between germline ends came to 16 bases. The CDR3 contains 15 residues. Germline V lookup: CDR1 SNHLY, CDR2 FYNNEI. The CDR3 protein is CASSERRVLGQPQHF. The DNA for the CDR3 is TGTGCCAGCAGTGAGCGCAGGGTCTTGGGCCAGCCCCAGCATTTT.

The chain is built from TRBV15 and TRBJ2-1; 8 bases fit TRBD2. The V gene end was trimmed by 8 bases and the J gene end by 5 bases; junction bases not matched to a gene: 8. This CDR3 has 14 residues. Germline V CDR1 and CDR2: LNHNV, YYDKDF (reference sequence). The CDR3 loop reads CATVAGMGHNEQFF. CDR3 sequence (DNA): TGTGCCACCGTAGCGGGAATGGGGCACAATGAGCAGTTCTTC.

V is TRBV1 and J is TRBJ2-1; the table gives TRBD1 as D, unverified against the DNA. TRBV1 is an annotated pseudogene. The CDR3 is 15 residues long. Written as DNA, the CDR3 is TGCACCAGCAGCCAGCCGGGACAGGTATACAATGAGCAGTTCTTC. Protein product: CTSSQPGQVYNEQFF.

The V gene is TRBV28, the J gene TRBJ1-2; 9 nucleotides agree with TRBD1. Germline V CDR1 and CDR2: MDHEN, SYDVKM. Trimming removed 2 bases from V and 7 bases from J; junction bases left unmatched: 5. The CDR3 covers 14 residues. Written as DNA, the CDR3 is TGTGCCAGCAGTTTAGCGGGACAGGGTGCTGGCTACACCTTC. Amino acid sequence: CASSLAGQGAGYTF.

The chain links TRBV9 to TRBJ1-4; TRBD1 matches at 7 bases. The CDR3 contains 14 residues. J lost 3 bases, V lost 4 bases, and 3 bases had no gene match. The germline CDR1 and CDR2 sequences are SGDLS and YYNGEE. The CDR3 sequence is CASSPGQPNEKLFF. In DNA form, the CDR3 reads TGTGCCAGCAGCCCGGGACAGCCTAATGAAAAACTGTTTTTT. Filled out from reference TRBV9 and TRBJ1-4, the complete variable domain reads DSGVTQTPKHLITATGQRVTLRCSPRSGDLSVYWYQQSLDQGLQFLIQYYNGEERAKGNILERFSAQQFPDLHSELNLSSLELGDSALYFCASSPGQPNEKLFFGSGTQLSVL.

The V and J genes are TRBV9 and TRBJ2-5; tentatively, D is TRBD2 (6 bases). V was pared by 2 bases and J by 6 bases, with 11 bases between. The CDR3 totals 13 residues. Germline assignment: CDR1 SGDLS and CDR2 YYNGEE. The CDR3 loop reads CASSVGGTQTQYF. The CDR3 nucleotides read TGTGCCAGCAGCGTTGGCGGGACCCAGACCCAGTACTTC.

The chain is built from TRBV2 and TRBJ2-7; 8 bases agree with TRBD2. V trimming: 6 bases; J trimming: 5 bases; junction bases outside the gene matches: 9. This CDR3 spans 14 amino acids. Germline-derived CDR1 and CDR2 are SNHLY and FYNNEI. In DNA form, the CDR3 reads TGTGCCAGCAGGGGGAGACTAGCGTCCCACGAGCAGTACTTC. As protein: CASRGRLASHEQYF.

This chain joins TRBV6-1 and TRBJ2-5; TRBD2 is a possible D gene (5 bases). V was pared by 10 bases and J by 5 bases, with 17 bases between. Germline-derived CDR1 and CDR2 are MNHNS and SASEGT. CDR3 size: 13 residues. The CDR3 sequence is CATTDSSSETQYF. CDR3 coding DNA: TGTGCCACCACGGACTCCTCTTCGGAGACCCAGTACTTC.

This chain connects TRBV13 to TRBJ2-5, with a possible D match to TRBD1 (6 bases). Trimming shortened V by 3 bases and J by 5 bases, and 16 bases separated the two germline ends. Germline V gene sequence: CDR1 PRHDT, CDR2 FYEKMQ (reference sequence). This CDR3 contains 15 residues. The CDR3 DNA sequence: TGTGCCAGCAGCTTTCCCCCGGCACAGGGTGAGACCCAGTACTTC. Its protein is CASSFPPAQGETQYF.

V is TRBV5-1 and J is TRBJ2-1; 9 positions match TRBD2. The CDR3 sequence is 16 residues long. Trimming at V came to 3 bases and at J to 0 bases, leaving 4 bases not matched to a gene. Germline V gene lookup returns CDR1 SGHRS and CDR2 YFSETQ. The CDR3 spells CASSWTSASSYNEQFF. The DNA for the CDR3 is TGCGCCAGCAGCTGGACTAGCGCTAGCTCCTACAATGAGCAGTTCTTC.

This clone was found once. The gene calls are TRBV6-1 and TRBJ2-1; 8 bases align to TRBD2. The CDR3 totals 14 residues. V shed 3 bases and J 7 bases; nucleotides not matched to a gene: 5. Germline assignment: CDR1 MNHNS and CDR2 SASEGT. CDR3 residues: CASSEPASGNEQFF. The CDR3 nucleotides are TGTGCCAGCAGTGAGCCGGCTAGCGGGAATGAGCAGTTCTTC.

The V call is TRBV7-8, the J call TRBJ1-4, with D perhaps matching TRBD1 (6 bases). Germline V gives CDR1 SGHVS, CDR2 FQNEAQ. V was pared by 5 bases and J by 8 bases, with 18 bases between. The CDR3 length is 15 residues. The CDR3 spells CASSPPGGQREKLFF. DNA for the CDR3: TGTGCCAGCAGCCCCCCCGGGGGGCAAAGAGAAAAACTGTTTTTT.

The J gene is TRBJ1-1, the V gene TRBV25-1; TRBD1 might be the D (5 bases). Deletions cut 5 bases from V and 3 bases from J, with 10 bases between. CDR3 length: 13 amino acids. Germline lookup yields CDR1 MGHDK and CDR2 SYGVNS. The CDR3 protein is CASSSRGDTEAFF. The CDR3 nucleotides are TGTGCCAGCAGTTCCCGGGGGGACACTGAAGCTTTCTTT.

V and J are TRBV5-4 and TRBJ2-1, with TRBD2 matching 9 bases. The J segment lost 9 bases and the V segment lost 4 bases, leaving 5 bases of the junction unmatched. The CDR3 extends over 13 amino acids. Germline V gene sequence: CDR1 SGHNT, CDR2 YYREEE (reference sequence). The CDR3 is CASSVAGVPEQFF. DNA of the CDR3: TGTGCCAGCAGCGTAGCGGGAGTTCCTGAGCAGTTCTTC.

V and J are TRBV11-1 and TRBJ2-1, with a weak D call TRBD1 (6 bases). Trimming removed 3 bases at V and 2 bases at J, with 8 bases between. CDR1 SGHAT and CDR2 FQDESV come from the germline V gene (reference sequence). The CDR3 is made up of 14 amino acids. The CDR3 DNA reads as TGTGCCAGCAGCTTTGGACAGCCCTACAATGAGCAGTTCTTC. Its protein is CASSFGQPYNEQFF.

The chain combines TRBV28 with TRBJ2-4; tentative D call: TRBD2 (5 bases). Germline V gives CDR1 MDHEN, CDR2 SYDVKM. The CDR3 consists of 15 residues. With 7 bases removed from V and 0 bases from J, the gap between germline ends came to 13 bases. The CDR3 spells CASKRERLAKNIQYF. Written as DNA, the CDR3 is TGTGCCAGCAAGAGGGAGCGCCTAGCCAAAAACATTCAGTACTTC. The variable domain in full, with the rest retrieved from reference TRBV28 and TRBJ2-4, is DVKVTQSSRYLVKRTGEKVFLECVQDMDHENMFWYRQDPGLGLRLIYFSYDVKMKEKGDIPEGYSVSREKKERFSLILESASTNQTSMYLCASKRERLAKNIQYFGAGTRLSVL.